The next 27 T cell receptor beta chains were all read from a single sample in a study of tumor and adjacent non-tumor tissue in lung cancer. No cell sorting was done before RNA was extracted from the tissue. TCRbeta libraries were built with three rounds of nested PCR, modified from ARM-PCR. TCRdb reanalysed the multiplex PCR reads using MiXCR and keeps one entry per CDR3 protein. Of about 80,000 distinct CDR3 sequences listed, less than 75% were seen once; the top ten hold around an eighth. Material: lung tumor tissue. The receptors were gathered from a woman in her seventies with non-small cell lung cancer.

Regarding this clonotype: A read error may be the cause here, since a much bigger clone is one base away. The chain employs TRBV28 and TRBJ2-5; 7 nucleotides agree with TRBD1. Trimming removed 7 bases from V and 7 bases from J; junction bases left unmatched: 12. Germline V gene lookup returns CDR1 MDHEN and CDR2 SYDVKM. The CDR3 runs to 14 residues. As DNA, the CDR3 is TGTGCCAGCACTCTCAGTAGGGGGCTGGGGACCCAGTACTTC. As protein: CASTLSRGLGTQYF.

This clonotype was found a few times. The rearrangement links TRBV5-6 to TRBJ1-1; no definite D call. The CDR3 is 12 amino acids. V lost 4 bases to trimming and J lost 7 bases, with 11 bases between them. The germline V gene encodes CDR1 SGHDT and CDR2 YYEEEE. CDR3: CASSPSSSEAFF. The CDR3 DNA sequence: TGTGCCAGCAGCCCCTCTTCCAGTGAAGCTTTCTTT.

With regard to this clonotype: One junction end does not reproduce the germline sequence, and a read error may be involved. The CDR3 DNA sequence: TGTGCCAACAGTTTATTAGGACATGGACCCGATGAGCAGTTCTTC. It is translated as CANSLLGHGPDEQFF. This chain joins TRBV28 and TRBJ2-1; D possibly corresponds to TRBD1 (5 bases). Per the germline V gene, CDR1 is MDHEN and CDR2 is SYDVKM. The CDR3 sequence is 15 residues long.

Notes on this clonotype: A read error may account for a junction end that differs from germline. V gene TRBV10-3 combines with J gene TRBJ1-1; D call uncertain. The CDR3 runs 14 residues. Germline assignment: CDR1 ENHRY and CDR2 SYGVKD. The DNA of the CDR3 is TGTGTCATCACCAACTCACCCCTGAACACTGAAGCCTTCTTT. It codes for CVITNSPLNTEAFF.

Turning to this clonotype: A junction end diverges from the germline sequence, so it may reflect a read error. The chain carries TRBV6-1 and TRBJ1-2, with 7 bases identical to TRBD1. This CDR3 comprises 14 residues. Germline CDR1 reads MNHNS; CDR2 reads SASEGT. CDR3 bases: TGTGCCAGCAGCGGCTGGCAGGGGGTATATGGCTACACCTTT. This gives the protein CASSGWQGVYGYTF.

On this clonotype: A much more abundant neighbour one base away suggests this may be a read error. The chain employs TRBV7-8 and TRBJ1-4, with TRBD1 as a possible D gene (5 bases). V lost 2 bases and J 2 bases, leaving 12 bases between the germline ends. CDR3 length: 16 amino acids. The germline V gene encodes CDR1 SGHVS and CDR2 FQNEAQ. The CDR3 DNA reads as TGTGCCAGCAGCTTACAGGGAGAATGGACTAATGAAAAACTGTTTTTT. It translates to CASSLQGEWTNEKLFF.

This clonotype was recorded at least ten times. The chain links TRBV11-2 to TRBJ2-7; D not resolved. With 5 bases removed from V and 7 bases from J, the gap between germline ends came to 9 bases. This CDR3 comprises 11 residues. Germline loops: CDR1 SGHAT, CDR2 FQNNGV. The CDR3 region is CASSIGLEQYF. CDR3 bases: TGTGCCAGCAGCATTGGGTTAGAGCAGTACTTC.

This clonotype was detected ten times or more. The chain has TRBV10-3 and TRBJ2-4; 7 positions agree with TRBD2. Germline CDR1 ENHRY, CDR2 SYGVKD. J gave up 6 bases and V 6 bases, and 11 bases lay outside the gene matches. The CDR3 is 15 amino acids. As DNA, the CDR3 is TGTGCCATCAGGGATAGCGGCGGGGGTGGAAACATTCAGTACTTC. Its translation: CAIRDSGGGGNIQYF.

The chain recombines TRBV10-2 with TRBJ1-5; D not certain. The germline V gene encodes CDR1 WSHSY and CDR2 SAAADI. This CDR3 region has 13 residues. V lost 7 bases and J lost 4, with 11 bases in between. The CDR3 bases are TGCGCCAGCAATGTTCCTGGGAATCAGCCCCAGCATTTT. Protein product: CASNVPGNQPQHF.

Regarding this clonotype: The junction differs from germline at one of its ends, possibly a read error. The CDR3 DNA reads as TGTACCAGCAGTTTTGCTCCGGGTGCAGATACGCAGTATTTT. It yields the protein CTSSFAPGADTQYF. This chain joins TRBV4-2 and TRBJ2-3, with D unresolved. Germline V gene sequence: CDR1 LGHNA, CDR2 YNFKEQ. The length of the CDR3 is 14 residues.

Ten or more counts support this clonotype. The genes are TRBV6-5 and TRBJ2-7, with 9 bases identical to TRBD1. CDR3 length: 15 residues. The V gene's germline CDR1 is MNHEY and CDR2 SVGAGI. The J segment lost 5 bases and the V segment lost 0 bases, leaving 5 bases of the junction unmatched. Written as DNA, the CDR3 is TGTGCCAGCAGTTACTCCTTGACAGGGGGGGACGAGCAGTACTTC. It yields the protein CASSYSLTGGDEQYF.

Remarks on this clonotype: This may stem from a read error, because a much larger clone lies one nucleotide away. The chain joins TRBV30 to TRBJ1-6; D gene ambiguous. V dropped 4 bases and J dropped 7 bases, with 8 bases sitting between them. The CDR3 consists of 12 residues. Germline lookup yields CDR1 GTSNPN and CDR2 SVGIG (reference sequence). The DNA of the CDR3 is TGTGCCTGGACTGCGGGAAATTCACCCCTCCACTTT. It codes for CAWTAGNSPLHF.

To note about this clonotype: Since no conserved phenylalanine or tryptophan closes the CDR3, a read error is the likely cause. This chain connects TRBV11-3 to TRBJ2-1; possible D gene TRBD2, 5 bases. The germline gives CDR1 SGHNT, CDR2 YENEEA. The ends were cut back, 0 bases at V and 4 bases at J, with 10 bases in the middle. The CDR3 runs 15 residues. The DNA for the CDR3 is TGTGCCAGCAGCTTAGATAATGAGGGATACAATGAGCAGTTCTTA. Protein sequence: CASSLDNEGYNEQFL.

With respect to this clonotype: With a much larger clone just one base away, this may be a read error. V usage is TRBV28 and J usage is TRBJ2-6; the match to TRBD1 covers 7 bases. V lost 3 bases to trimming and J lost 0 bases; unmatched junction nucleotides: 5. Looked up from germline, CDR1 is MDHEN and CDR2 is SYDVKM. The CDR3 contains 17 residues. For the CDR3, the DNA is TGTGCCAGCAGTTTTACGGGACAGATCTCTGGGGCCAACGTCCTGACTTTC. Protein sequence: CASSFTGQISGANVLTF.

The gene calls are TRBV6-5 and TRBJ2-5; possible D gene TRBD2, 5 bases. The V gene's germline CDR1 is MNHEY and CDR2 SVGAGI. V lost 0 bases to trimming and J lost 5 bases, with 16 bases between them. The CDR3 is 16 amino acids. The chain's CDR3 is CASSYSLGEWEETQYF. The CDR3 bases are TGTGCCAGCAGTTACTCGCTCGGGGAGTGGGAGGAGACCCAGTACTTC.

This clonotype has ten or more counts. The V call is TRBV20-1, the J call TRBJ1-5, with D hard to call. CDR1 and CDR2 (germline): DFQATT, SNEGSKA (reference sequence). The CDR3 totals 18 residues. The germline V and J ends were trimmed by 0 bases and 3 bases, with 21 bases remaining between them. The CDR3 sequence is CSARDRTLSQLYNQPQHF. The CDR3 nucleotides are TGCAGTGCTAGAGATCGGACCTTATCGCAGTTGTACAATCAGCCCCAGCATTTT.

The chain is built from TRBV5-1 and TRBJ2-2; D not resolved. CDR1 and CDR2 (germline): SGHRS, YFSETQ. CDR3 length: 16 residues. The CDR3 spells CTGSHSIGKNTGELFF. The CDR3, as DNA: TGCACCGGCAGCCACTCGATAGGGAAGAACACCGGGGAGCTGTTTTTT.

Points on this clonotype: Given the absence of the conserved phenylalanine or tryptophan at the CDR3 end, a read error is likely. The chain combines TRBV5-6 with TRBJ2-5; D uncertain. This CDR3 comprises 13 residues. Deletions cut 4 bases from V and 8 bases from J, with 15 bases between. Germline-derived CDR1 and CDR2 are SGHDT and YYEEEE. The CDR3 DNA sequence: TGTGCCAGCAGCCTCCATCGGTGGCGAACCCAGTACTAC. Translating gives CASSLHRWRTQYY.

In its sample, this clonotype was seen once. The V call is TRBV10-2, the J call TRBJ1-2; the D is unclear. The CDR3 has 14 residues. Between the trimmed V and J ends, which lost 5 bases and 9 bases, there was a span of 19 bases. Germline V gene data show CDR1 as WSHSY and CDR2 as SAAADI. This CDR3 reads CASSFGGSDGSYTF. CDR3 in DNA: TGCGCCAGCAGTTTCGGCGGTTCTGATGGAAGCTACACCTTC.

This clonotype was detected many times. An end of the junction does not agree with germline; a read error may underlie this. J is TRBJ1-3 and V is TRBV5-6; D is ambiguous. This CDR3 contains 13 residues. Germline values: CDR1 SGHDT, CDR2 YYEEEE. This CDR3 is CASSPIRGSTIYF. Here the CDR3 DNA reads TGTGCCAGCAGCCCAATCAGAGGAAGCACCATATATTTT.

This clonotype occurred once. Here the CDR3 omits its conserved ending phenylalanine or tryptophan, so a read error is the likely source. The chain carries TRBV29-1 and TRBJ1-2; no firm D call. V dropped 5 bases and J dropped 7 bases, with 14 bases sitting between them. CDR3 size: 12 residues. CDR1 and CDR2 (germline): SQVTM, ANQGSEA. CDR3 region: CSVYGRRSGYTL. CDR3 DNA sequence: TGCAGCGTTTACGGTCGGCGCTCTGGCTACACCCTC.

The V and J genes are TRBV28 and TRBJ2-3; 10 bases match TRBD2. CDR3 length equals 14 residues. Germline assignment: CDR1 MDHEN and CDR2 SYDVKM. Trimming cost V 5 bases and J 7 bases; bases outside gene matches: 6. The CDR3 DNA sequence: TGTGCCAGCAGTGCGGGACTAGCGATGAATACGCAGTATTTT. Translation: CASSAGLAMNTQYF.

As concerns this clonotype: A single base separates this from a much larger clone, so it may be a read error. This chain connects TRBV28 to TRBJ2-3; 9 bases map to TRBD2. Looked up from germline, CDR1 is MDHEN and CDR2 is SYDVKM. This CDR3 comprises 15 residues. The CDR3 region is CTSQSSGAITDTQYF. The CDR3 DNA reads TGTACCAGCCAATCTAGCGGGGCGATTACAGATACGCAGTATTTT.

This clonotype was recorded at least ten times. The rearrangement joins TRBV6-5 to TRBJ1-5, with D possibly matching TRBD1 (6 bases). The germline gives CDR1 MNHEY, CDR2 SVGAGI. This CDR3 contains 14 residues. Deletions cut 5 bases from V and 7 bases from J, with 15 bases between. The CDR3 DNA is TGTGCCAGCAGTACGGACAGCTCTGGACAGCCCCAGCATTTT. It is translated as CASSTDSSGQPQHF.

This clonotype was counted a single time. The CDR3 ends on some other residue instead of the conserved phenylalanine or tryptophan, so this is likely a read error. The DNA is omitted, as the CDR3 cannot be located on it reliably, and the CDR3 follows TCRdb's listing. The genes are TRBV5-4 and TRBJ1-1; the D call of TRBD1 is as the table states it, not checked on the DNA. The germline V gene has CDR1 SGHNT and CDR2 YYREEE (reference sequence). The CDR3 is 15 residues long, ends included. This CDR3 reads CAGSSERTRGTEALY.

V usage is TRBV6-6 and J usage is TRBJ2-3; D is ambiguous. The CDR3 extends over 15 amino acids. Germline V lookup: CDR1 MNHNY, CDR2 SVGAGI (reference sequence). V shed 2 bases and J shed 0 bases, with 9 bases lying between them. The CDR3 DNA is TGTGCCAGCAGTTACCCGAATACTAGCACAGATACGCAGTATTTT. It specifies CASSYPNTSTDTQYF.

V and J are TRBV4-1 and TRBJ1-5; D is ambiguous. The ends were cut back, 5 bases at V and 0 bases at J, with 14 bases in the middle. The CDR3 covers 16 residues. CDR1 and CDR2 (germline): MGHRA, YSYEKL. CDR3 amino acids: CASSLFQTYSNQPQHF. In DNA, the CDR3 is TGCGCCAGCAGCTTGTTTCAGACCTATAGCAATCAGCCCCAGCATTTT.